The 14 T cell receptor beta chains listed next were all sequenced from one sample in a study of CD8+ T cells in alopecia areata (dated by TCRdb to the late 2010s). The library relied on the immunoSEQ multiplex PCR assay. For TCR sequencing, RNA was extracted from every sample and reverse transcribed into cDNA to serve as template. In its TCRdb copy, this immuneACCESS table keeps in-frame sequences only and misses some clones. Where compared with another copy, unresolved V genes explain less than half of these, and the others have no known cause. Counted in this sample were 90,000 to 120,000 clones; 45% to 60% of them appeared once. The biggest ten clones account for 20% to 30% of the sample. The specimen sequenced was NKG2D-low CD8+ T cells sorted from blood. This specimen's cell subset or site label, per the study, means: sorted CD8+ NKG2D-low blood T cells. These receptors all stem from a human donor with alopecia areata.

The rearrangement uses TRBV19 and TRBJ2-7, with TRBD2 matching over 11 bases. Unmatched junction bases numbered 10, after V lost 1 base and J lost 2 bases. The length of the CDR3 is 18 residues. CDR1 and CDR2 from the germline V gene are LNHDA and SQIVND (reference sequence). CDR3 amino acids: CASSIGGLAALGAYEQYF. Written as DNA, the CDR3 is TGTGCCAGTAGTATAGGGGGACTAGCGGCACTGGGAGCCTACGAGCAGTACTTC.

Only a few counts were recorded for this clone. This chain uses TRBV7-9 with TRBJ1-2; D remains ambiguous. The CDR3 covers 15 residues. Germline V gene lookup returns CDR1 SEHNR and CDR2 FQNEAQ (reference sequence). The V end was cut by 4 bases, the J end by 8 bases, with 20 bases between. CDR3: CASSSDPPDLPGYTF. DNA for the CDR3: TGTGCCAGCAGCTCCGACCCACCGGACCTCCCAGGCTACACCTTC.

This clone appeared a few times. The chain's CDR3 is CASSFGGRLENIQYF. In nucleotides, the CDR3 is TGTGCCAGCAGCTTTGGGGGGCGCCTCGAAAACATTCAGTACTTC. The chain employs TRBV5-6 and TRBJ2-4; D possibly uses TRBD1 or TRBD2 (6 bases each). The CDR3 has 15 amino acids. V dropped 2 bases and J dropped 5 bases, with 14 bases sitting between them. Germline V lookup: CDR1 SGHDT, CDR2 YYEEEE.

This rearrangement joins TRBV9 to TRBJ1-2; 7 nucleotides line up with TRBD1. Trimming cost V 5 bases and J 4 bases; bases outside gene matches: 8. The CDR3 runs 14 residues. Germline-derived CDR1 and CDR2 are SGDLS and YYNGEE. The CDR3 region is CASRSRQGPYGYTF. CDR3 DNA: TGTGCCAGCAGGTCTAGACAGGGTCCCTATGGCTACACCTTC. Together with reference TRBV9 and TRBJ1-2, the CDR3 gives the full variable domain: DSGVTQTPKHLITATGQRVTLRCSPRSGDLSVYWYQQSLDQGLQFLIQYYNGEERAKGNILERFSAQQFPDLHSELNLSSLELGDSALYFCASRSRQGPYGYTFGSGTRLTVV.

Worth noting for this clone: This sample includes further DNA sequences coding for the same CDR3. The genes are TRBV27 and TRBJ1-1; tentative D call: TRBD1 (6 bases). There are 15 residues in the CDR3. Trimming removed 2 bases at V and 1 base at J, with 11 bases between. Per the germline V gene, CDR1 is MNHEY and CDR2 is SMNVEV (reference sequence). CDR3 bases: TGTGCCAGCAGTTTAAGGGGGACGGGGAACACTGAAGCTTTCTTT. Translation gives CASSLRGTGNTEAFF.

This clone has only one observation. V usage is TRBV9 and J usage is TRBJ2-2, with D unclear. This CDR3 contains 12 residues. Looked up from germline, CDR1 is SGDLS and CDR2 is YYNGEE. The V and J ends lost 4 bases and 6 bases respectively, with 7 bases between them. As DNA, the CDR3 is TGTGCCAGCAGCCCCCTTCCCGGGGAGCTGTTTTTT. Its translation is CASSPLPGELFF.

The genes are TRBV4-1 and TRBJ1-2; D remains ambiguous. The CDR3 is 18 amino acids. Trimming took off 4 bases at V and 0 bases at J, with 21 bases between the two ends. Germline values: CDR1 MGHRA, CDR2 YSYEKL. Here the CDR3 DNA reads TGCGCCAGCAGCCGAGATAGGCAATCCTTCCAAGCTAACTATGGCTACACCTTC. Translating it yields CASSRDRQSFQANYGYTF.

V and J are TRBV9 and TRBJ2-2; D ambiguous. Trimming cost V 0 bases and J 2 bases, with 5 bases left between them. Per germline, CDR1 SGDLS and CDR2 YYNGEE. The CDR3 runs 14 residues. Written as DNA, the CDR3 is TGTGCCAGCAGCGTAGAGGGAAACACCGGGGAGCTGTTTTTT. Amino acid sequence: CASSVEGNTGELFF.

This clone was found a few times. The chain uses TRBV4-1 and TRBJ1-1; possibly TRBD1 for D (6 bases). Trimming cost V 6 bases and J 6 bases, with 17 bases left between them. This CDR3 region has 14 residues. CDR1 and CDR2 from the germline V gene are MGHRA and YSYEKL. CDR3 bases: TGCGCCAGCAGAAAGTGGGGGCCCGTGGCTGAAGCTTTCTTT. Amino acid sequence: CASRKWGPVAEAFF.

V is TRBV28 and J is TRBJ2-1, with D perhaps matching TRBD2 (6 bases). Trimming took 3 bases from V and 5 from J, leaving 11 bases between them. The CDR3 covers 14 residues. Germline V gene data show CDR1 as MDHEN and CDR2 as SYDVKM. DNA of the CDR3: TGTGCCAGCAGTTTCCTTAGCGGCAACAATGAGCAGTTCTTC. Translating it yields CASSFLSGNNEQFF. The full variable domain, with the rest looked up from reference TRBV28 and TRBJ2-1, is DVKVTQSSRYLVKRTGEKVFLECVQDMDHENMFWYRQDPGLGLRLIYFSYDVKMKEKGDIPEGYSVSREKKERFSLILESASTNQTSMYLCASSFLSGNNEQFFGPGTRLTVL.

The V gene is TRBV4-1, the J gene TRBJ1-1; D gene unclear. The CDR3 runs 17 residues. Trimming pared 0 bases from V and 1 base from J, leaving 15 bases between. Germline CDR1 is MGHRA and CDR2 is YSYEKL. Written as DNA, the CDR3 is TGCGCCAGCAGCCAAGATCGGATGAGCATCCGGAACACTGAAGCTTTCTTT. It encodes CASSQDRMSIRNTEAFF.

This rearrangement joins TRBV27 to TRBJ2-1, with D possibly being TRBD2 (6 bases). CDR3 length: 11 residues. Germline V lookup: CDR1 MNHEY, CDR2 SMNVEV (reference sequence). The ends were cut back, 8 bases at V and 10 bases at J, with 12 bases in the middle. This CDR3 is CASHAGIEQFF. The DNA of the CDR3 is TGTGCCAGCCACGCGGGGATCGAGCAGTTCTTC.

This chain connects TRBV2 to TRBJ2-1, with D possibly being TRBD2 (6 bases). The germline V and J ends were trimmed by 2 bases and 7 bases, with 18 bases remaining between them. Germline loops: CDR1 SNHLY, CDR2 FYNNEI. CDR3 length: 16 amino acids. CDR3 nucleotide sequence: TGTGCCAGCAGTGAACCGGACTACCGCCAATGGAATGAGCAGTTCTTC. This codes for CASSEPDYRQWNEQFF.

The chain recombines TRBV29-1 with TRBJ1-2, with 9 bases aligning to TRBD1. The V gene end was trimmed by 1 base and the J gene end by 6 bases; junction bases not matched to a gene: 9. Germline-derived CDR1 and CDR2 are SQVTM and ANQGSEA. This CDR3 has 15 amino acids. The DNA of the CDR3 is TGCAGCGTTGAAGGCTCTAGGACAGGGGAGCATGGCTACACCTTC. Protein: CSVEGSRTGEHGYTF.